The 20 T cell receptor beta chains below come from one sample, sequenced in a study of regulatory T cells in long-lasting Graves disease. Through Arm-PCR of CDR3 regions and iRepertoire HTBI primers, TCR beta libraries were built. TCRdb independently ran MiXCR on the multiplex PCR reads; one entry per CDR3 protein. The sample holds roughly 500,000 distinct CDR3 sequences; around 20% are singletons and the top ten take approximately 8%. Specified time point: persistent/refractory GD, antithyroid drugs over 5 years with positive TRAb. PBMC-extracted RNA yielded the TCR library. Sample: peripheral blood mononuclear cells (PBMCs), taken when the disease was refractory, from a patient treated with antithyroid drugs. The receptor source for this set is a female donor with Graves disease.

The gene calls are TRBV14 and TRBJ2-7; 8 bases agree with TRBD1. Trimming removed 1 base from V and 5 bases from J; junction bases left unmatched: 4. Looked up from germline, CDR1 is SGHDN and CDR2 is FVKESK. CDR3 length: 14 residues. The CDR3 nucleotides are TGTGCCAGCAGCCAAGGTACAGGGGGGCACGAGCAGTACTTC. It codes for CASSQGTGGHEQYF.

This clonotype was recorded many times. The chain couples TRBV7-2 to TRBJ2-5; the D is unclear. Trimming stripped 5 bases from V and 0 bases from J, with 13 bases between. This CDR3 contains 15 residues. CDR1 and CDR2 (germline): SGHTA, FQGNSA. This chain's CDR3 is CASSPIRADQETQYF. The CDR3 nucleotides are TGTGCCAGCAGCCCCATTCGGGCAGACCAAGAGACCCAGTACTTC.

This clonotype was recorded many times. The rearrangement uses TRBV27 and TRBJ2-7, with 10 bases that match TRBD2. Germline CDR1 and CDR2: MNHEY and SMNVEV (reference sequence). The CDR3 has 14 residues. Losses at the gene ends were 5 bases for V and 4 bases for J; bases not matched to a gene: 5. The CDR3 DNA is TGTGCCAGCAGTGTTAGGACTAGCGGTTACGAGCAGTACTTC. Protein sequence: CASSVRTSGYEQYF.

This rearrangement joins TRBV3-1 to TRBJ2-7; 12 bases match TRBD2. Per germline, CDR1 LGHDT and CDR2 YNNKEL (reference sequence). This CDR3 has 15 amino acids. V was clipped by 0 bases and J by 7 bases; unmatched bases: 4. CDR3 bases: TGTGCCAGCAGCCAAGAACTAGCGGGAGGTGGGGAGCAGTACTTC. This sequence encodes CASSQELAGGGEQYF.

The genes are TRBV10-3 and TRBJ2-6; D is unresolved. The CDR3 has 13 amino acids. The V and J ends lost 3 bases and 4 bases respectively, with 4 bases between them. CDR1 is ENHRY and CDR2 is SYGVKD in the germline V gene. The CDR3 spells CAISDRGANVLTF. In nucleotides, the CDR3 is TGTGCCATCAGTGACCGGGGGGCCAACGTCCTGACTTTC.

V usage is TRBV20-1 and J usage is TRBJ2-2; no clear D gene. V was shortened by 2 bases and J by 4 bases, with 8 bases between the two germline ends. The CDR3 spans 13 residues. From germline, CDR1 is DFQATT and CDR2 SNEGSKA (reference sequence). The CDR3 spells CSARSDFTGELFF. The CDR3 region has the DNA TGCAGTGCTAGATCAGACTTCACCGGGGAGCTGTTTTTT.

Note on this clonotype: A much larger clonotype is one base distant, so this may be a read error. This chain links TRBV3-1 with TRBJ2-7; 9 bases line up with TRBD2. Per germline, CDR1 LGHDT and CDR2 YNNKEL (reference sequence). This CDR3 has 14 residues. This CDR3 is CASSLQTSGYGQYF. DNA of the CDR3: TGTGCCAGCAGCCTACAGACTAGCGGCTACGGGCAGTACTTC.

This clonotype was recorded a few times. The rearrangement uses TRBV4-2 and TRBJ2-5; 7 bases align to TRBD2. This CDR3 has 16 amino acids. Losses at the gene ends were 8 bases for V and 5 bases for J; bases not matched to a gene: 17. Germline CDR1 reads LGHNA; CDR2 reads YNFKEQ. The CDR3 loop reads CASQLGAGDPRETQYF. CDR3 DNA sequence: TGTGCCAGCCAACTAGGGGCGGGAGACCCGAGGGAGACCCAGTACTTC.

The genes are TRBV12-3 or TRBV12-4 and TRBJ1-1; D is perhaps TRBD1 (5 bases). V was trimmed by 5 bases and J by 3 bases, leaving 13 bases between them. CDR3 length: 14 residues. CDR3 amino acids: CASSAGSDDTEAFF. CDR3 sequence (DNA): TGTGCCAGCAGTGCAGGGTCTGACGACACTGAAGCTTTCTTT.

The CDR3 DNA sequence: TGTGCCAGCAACCCGGGACCGCCGGGCACTGAAGCTTTCTTT. Its translation is CASNPGPPGTEAFF. The gene calls are TRBV6-1 and TRBJ1-1; a weak D match, TRBD1 (5 bases). V shed 7 bases and J shed 4 bases, with 16 bases lying between them. Germline CDR1 reads MNHNS; CDR2 reads SASEGT. The CDR3 is 14 residues long.

This clonotype turned up a few times. CDR3: CASSYSPGQGAHEQYF. CDR3 bases: TGTGCCAGCAGTTACTCCCCTGGGCAGGGAGCTCACGAGCAGTACTTC. The V and J genes are TRBV6-2 or TRBV6-3 and TRBJ2-7; D is possibly TRBD1 or TRBD2 (5 bases each). CDR1 and CDR2 from the germline V gene are MNHEY and SVGEGT. Trimming removed 0 bases at V and 5 bases at J, with 17 bases between. CDR3 length equals 16 residues.

This clonotype was observed at least ten times. Germline is not matched at one junction end, which may reflect a read error. V and J are TRBV10-3 and TRBJ2-7; D ambiguous. There are 15 residues in the CDR3. Germline CDR1 reads ENHRY; CDR2 reads SYGVKD. CDR3 in amino acids: CAISESVGSGQDLHF. DNA of the CDR3: TGTGCCATCAGTGAGTCCGTTGGAAGTGGGCAGGACCTTCACTTC.

This clonotype was recorded at least ten times. The chain has TRBV10-3 and TRBJ2-4, with 7 bases aligning to TRBD2. The CDR3 spans 18 residues. After removal of 0 bases from V and 1 base from J, the junction contained 9 bases not matched to a gene. CDR1 is ENHRY and CDR2 is SYGVKD in the germline V gene. The CDR3 DNA sequence: TGTGCCATCAGTGAGTCGAGACAGCCCGGGGGGGCCAAAAACATTCAGTACTTC. It encodes CAISESRQPGGAKNIQYF.

The sample holds many counts of this clonotype. The chain has TRBV12-3 or TRBV12-4 and TRBJ1-2, with D uncertain. The V gene lost 6 bases and the J gene lost 5 bases, with 10 bases spanning the gap. This CDR3 contains 12 residues. The CDR3 DNA reads as TGTGCCAGCAGCGCAGAACTTTATGGCTACACCTTC. This encodes CASSAELYGYTF.

This chain uses TRBV27 with TRBJ2-7; D remains unclear. The germline gives CDR1 MNHEY, CDR2 SMNVEV (reference sequence). This CDR3 is built from 14 residues. The germline V and J ends were trimmed by 0 bases and 4 bases, with 10 bases remaining between them. The CDR3 is CASSLSSGFYEQYF. The CDR3 region has the DNA TGTGCCAGCAGTTTATCCTCAGGATTTTACGAGCAGTACTTC.

This chain uses TRBV19 with TRBJ1-5; 7 bases match TRBD1. Germline values: CDR1 LNHDA, CDR2 SQIVND (reference sequence). This CDR3 region has 13 residues. J was trimmed by 4 bases and V by 10 bases; bases with no gene match: 7. The chain's CDR3 is CAIGTVRNQPQHF. CDR3 in DNA: TGTGCCATCGGGACAGTTAGAAATCAGCCCCAGCATTTT.

This clonotype has a handful of counts. The chain employs TRBV9 and TRBJ2-5, with D maybe TRBD2 (5 bases). Trimming shortened V by 0 bases and J by 0 bases, and 12 bases separated the two germline ends. Per germline, CDR1 SGDLS and CDR2 YYNGEE. This CDR3 region has 16 residues. CDR3: CASSVDEGKYQETQYF. The CDR3 DNA is TGTGCCAGCAGCGTAGACGAGGGAAAGTACCAAGAGACCCAGTACTTC.

This clonotype has a handful of counts. The CDR3 nucleotides read TGCAGTGCCCGGGGACTAGCGGGAGCAGGGACCGGGGAGCTGTTTTTT. This codes for CSARGLAGAGTGELFF. J is TRBJ2-2 and V is TRBV20-1; 14 bases match TRBD2. This CDR3 is built from 16 residues. The germline V gene encodes CDR1 DFQATT and CDR2 SNEGSKA (reference sequence). V shed 6 bases and J 5 bases; nucleotides not matched to a gene: 8.

The rearrangement links TRBV3-1 to TRBJ2-7; no reliable D call. The CDR3 sequence is 13 residues long. The germline CDR1 and CDR2 sequences are LGHDT and YNNKEL (reference sequence). The V gene lost 0 bases and the J gene lost 7 bases, with 10 bases spanning the gap. The CDR3 loop reads CASSQDPPSEQYF. Written as DNA, the CDR3 is TGTGCCAGCAGCCAAGATCCCCCCTCTGAGCAGTACTTC.

There are many counts of this clonotype. The CDR3 nucleotides are TGTGCCAGCAGAACGAACCAGGATATTGGAAACACCATATATTTT. It is translated as CASRTNQDIGNTIYF. This chain connects TRBV28 to TRBJ1-3; D remains ambiguous. This CDR3 has 15 amino acids. The germline V gene has CDR1 MDHEN and CDR2 SYDVKM. The V end lost 6 bases, the J end lost 3 bases, and 15 bases lay between the germline ends.